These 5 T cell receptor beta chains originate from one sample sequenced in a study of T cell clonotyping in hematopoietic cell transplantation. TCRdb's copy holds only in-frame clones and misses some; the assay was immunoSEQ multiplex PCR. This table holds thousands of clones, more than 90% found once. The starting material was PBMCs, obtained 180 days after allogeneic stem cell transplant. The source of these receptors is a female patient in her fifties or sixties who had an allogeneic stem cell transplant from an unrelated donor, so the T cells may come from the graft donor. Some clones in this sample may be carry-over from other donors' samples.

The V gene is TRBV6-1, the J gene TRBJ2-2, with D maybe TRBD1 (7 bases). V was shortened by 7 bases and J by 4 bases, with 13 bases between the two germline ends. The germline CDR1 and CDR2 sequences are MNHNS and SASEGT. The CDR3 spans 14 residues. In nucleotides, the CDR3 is TGTGCCAGCAACAGGGGAGGTGTCACCGGGGAGCTGTTTTTT. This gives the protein CASNRGGVTGELFF.

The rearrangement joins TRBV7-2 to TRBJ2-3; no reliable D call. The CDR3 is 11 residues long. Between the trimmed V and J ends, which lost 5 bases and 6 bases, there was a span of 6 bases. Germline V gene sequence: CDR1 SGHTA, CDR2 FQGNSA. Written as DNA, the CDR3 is TGTGCCAGCAGCCCAACTGATACGCAGTATTTT. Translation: CASSPTDTQYF.

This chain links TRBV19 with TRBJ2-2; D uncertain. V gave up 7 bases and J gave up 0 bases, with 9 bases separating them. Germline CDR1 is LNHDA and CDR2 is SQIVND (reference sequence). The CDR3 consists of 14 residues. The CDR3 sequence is CASTRQSNTGELFF. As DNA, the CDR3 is TGTGCCAGTACCCGACAATCGAACACCGGGGAGCTGTTTTTT.

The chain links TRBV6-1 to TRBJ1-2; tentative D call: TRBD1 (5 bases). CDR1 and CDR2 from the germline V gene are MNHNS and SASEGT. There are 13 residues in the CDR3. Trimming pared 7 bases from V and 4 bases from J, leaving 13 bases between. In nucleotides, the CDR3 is TGTGCCAGCATCAAAGAGGGGTTCTATGGCTACACCTTC. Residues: CASIKEGFYGYTF.

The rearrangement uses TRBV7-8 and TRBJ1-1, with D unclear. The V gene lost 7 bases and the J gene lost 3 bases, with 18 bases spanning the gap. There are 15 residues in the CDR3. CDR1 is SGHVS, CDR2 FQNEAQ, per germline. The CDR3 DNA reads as TGTGCCAGCACCCTGACTGATAGTATGTACACTGAAGCTTTCTTT. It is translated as CASTLTDSMYTEAFF.